This T cell receptor beta chain is drawn from a study of blood T cell repertoires in COVID-19 (dated by TCRdb to 2020 to 2022). General notes on the study: Collaborator samples came from the United States, Italy and Spain and covered acute and convalescent phases of COVID-19. The material from the prospective study consisted of cDNA or gDNA derived from T cells, B-cell-depleted T cells, or PBMCs. Subjects who had been exposed to COVID-19, were actively infected with it, or had recovered from it provided the deeply sampled blood TCRbeta repertoires that made up the dataset. The repertoires were made available in a free public database intended to serve as a resource for research on the immune response to SARS-CoV-2. Samples came from the ongoing ImmuneRACE study (first 160 participants) plus 1,254 subjects from 6 global collaborators. Nearly every sample came with metadata listing a de-identified subject ID, COVID-19 status, age in years and sex. Where available, HLA class I and class II types were obtained from metadata supplied by the sample provider rather than from assay-based typing.

What the study reported, not specific to this receptor: Clinical and demographic metadata were provided uncurated, with the amount varying by source and participant.

Another Seattle source contributed samples from volunteer blood donors who had recovered from COVID-19. Collaborating institutions collected whole blood in K2EDTA tubes following their own protocols. Collaborator samples were shipped for TCRbeta analysis as frozen whole blood, isolated PBMCs, or DNA extracted from either sample type. Notes on this clone: Its specific antigen is unknown. No base qualities exist here, and no much larger clone lies one base off it.

TCRbeta CDR3 regions were amplified from genomic DNA using the immunoSEQ Assay, a bias-controlled multiplex PCR. Processing in the source paper ran as follows. Nucleated cell counts per sample were estimated from amplification of reference gene primers within the assay. Sequence reads were collapsed and filtered to measure the absolute abundance of every unique TCRbeta CDR3 rearrangement. For each sample, productive Simpson clonality was calculated as the square root of Simpson's diversity index over productive rearrangements. The immuneACCESS repertoire file appears here via TCRdb, limited to in-frame rearrangements. These files lack a portion of the clones; in checked studies, under half of the deficit traces to unresolved V genes, and the cause of the others is not known. V, J and clone size are those of that table, while D and trimming were read from the DNA. The sample yields just under 95,000 clones; roughly 75% were counted once. The top ten clones comprise about 8.7% of the sample.

The source material was peripheral blood. The TCR comes from a man aged 50 to 60 who had recovered from COVID-19.

The CDR3 protein sequence reads: CASSLNTDQETQYF. The sequenced DNA is TGTGCCAGCAGCCTAAACACAGATCAAGAGACCCAGTACTTC. This chain is built from TRBV14 and TRBJ2-5; the D gene cannot be resolved reliably. The CDR3 sequence holds 14 residues, the cysteine and phenylalanine included. Kept here is only the CDR3 DNA, which spans 42 bases and is read in frame from base 1. CDR1 SGHDN and CDR2 FVKESK are derived from the germline V gene. V is pared back by 4 bases and J by 2 bases, with 11 bases lying between the germline termini.